The clone carrying this T cell receptor (beta chain) has a handful of counts. The antigen remains undetermined. Disease duration was under 3 months in the ophthalmopathy patients, who also had a Clinical Activity Score of at least 3 and a NOSPECS grade of at least 4. A roughly 10 ml volume of fresh peripheral blood provided the PBMCs. The data derive from a study of T cells in Graves' hyperthyroidism and ophthalmopathy. Overall study: At initial diagnosis, before any treatment had begun, peripheral blood was obtained.

V lost 2 bases, J lost 2 bases, and 3 bases stayed unmatched. The germline gives CDR1 GTSNPN, CDR2 SVGIG (reference sequence). The CDR3 is made up of 15 amino acids. General study points: Most thyroid-expanded clonotypes above 0.001 were also found in blood.

Template material for amplifying TCR beta CDR3 regions consisted of RNA transcripts. In the first-round RT-PCR of the TCR CDR3, the HTBI primer set was used. Each CDR3 protein is one row after TCRdb ran MiXCR on the multiplex PCR reads. The profile shows a few hundred thousand distinct CDR3 sequences, approximately 16% of them singletons. The rearrangement uses TRBV30 and TRBJ2-1, with 10 bases matching TRBD2. This clonotype originated in a woman aged 40-49 years with Graves' ophthalmopathy. Sequencing input: blood. This CDR3 reads CAWSPLAGAYNEQFF. CDR3 bases: TGTGCCTGGAGTCCCCTAGCGGGGGCCTACAATGAGCAGTTCTTC.